A single sample is the source of the 17 T cell receptor beta chains below, sequenced in a study of OX40 agonist ivuxolimab in advanced cancers. Profiled with immunoSEQ multiplex PCR; TCRdb holds only in-frame clones, not every one. The sample shows approximately 89,000 clones, roughly 88% of them seen only once. The source material was CD4+ or CD8+ T cells sorted from blood, sampled in a trial of the OX40 agonist ivuxolimab. The receptor set was obtained from an adult with an advanced solid tumor such as melanoma, head and neck, liver or kidney cancer.

Here the CDR3 reads CASSLLTRYTDTQYF. CDR3 DNA: TGTGCCAGCAGCTTACTGACTAGATACACAGATACGCAGTATTTT. V and J are TRBV7-9 and TRBJ2-3, with D possibly TRBD2 on 6 matching bases. The CDR3 runs to 15 residues. V lost 2 bases, J lost 2 bases, and 11 bases lay in between. Germline V lookup: CDR1 SEHNR, CDR2 FQNEAQ (reference sequence).

The CDR3 DNA reads as TGTGCCAGCAGCCCCAGGACAGACTCCTACGAGCAGTACTTC. Its translation: CASSPRTDSYEQYF. V is TRBV7-9 and J is TRBJ2-7; D is perhaps TRBD1 (6 bases). V lost 5 bases, J lost 0 bases, and 11 bases lay in between. The CDR3 sequence is 14 residues long. Germline V gene sequence: CDR1 SEHNR, CDR2 FQNEAQ (reference sequence).

The chain combines TRBV6-1 with TRBJ2-7, with D perhaps matching TRBD1 (6 bases). CDR1 and CDR2 from the germline V gene are MNHNS and SASEGT. The CDR3 runs to 13 residues. Trimming left V 7 bases short and J 2 bases short, with 12 bases between. In nucleotides, the CDR3 is TGTGCCAGCAAGCAGGGGTTAACCTACGAGCAGTACTTC. This encodes CASKQGLTYEQYF.

This sequence joins TRBV18 and TRBJ2-5, with a possible D match to TRBD1 (6 bases). The CDR3 contains 16 residues. Germline lookup yields CDR1 KGHSH and CDR2 LQKENI. With 0 bases removed from V and 4 bases from J, the gap between germline ends came to 15 bases. Written as DNA, the CDR3 is TGTGCCAGCTCACCACCGTCTTCAGGGGCGAGAGAGACCCAGTACTTC. The encoded protein is CASSPPSSGARETQYF.

This chain uses TRBV18 with TRBJ1-1; D unresolved. From germline, CDR1 is KGHSH and CDR2 LQKENI. The CDR3 runs to 17 residues. V gave up 4 bases and J gave up 4 bases, with 22 bases separating them. Here the CDR3 reads CASSRAFPRRAATEAFF. The CDR3 DNA follows: TGTGCCAGCTCACGGGCTTTCCCTCGCCGAGCCGCCACTGAAGCTTTCTTT.

The J gene is TRBJ2-2, the V gene TRBV7-6; the D gene is possibly TRBD2 (6 bases). V lost 3 bases and J 6 bases, leaving 8 bases between the germline ends. Germline V CDR1 and CDR2: SGHVS, FNYEAQ. There are 13 residues in the CDR3. In DNA, the CDR3 is TGTGCCAGCAGCTTCGGGGGAGCCGGGGAGCTGTTTTTT. Its protein is CASSFGGAGELFF.

The chain employs TRBV5-1 and TRBJ1-2; no definite D call. Germline CDR1 and CDR2: SGHRS and YFSETQ. Trimming took 2 bases from V and 2 from J, leaving 7 bases between them. This CDR3 is 13 amino acids long. The CDR3 loop is CASSFDGNYGYTF. CDR3 nucleotides: TGCGCCAGCAGCTTCGACGGGAACTATGGCTACACCTTC.

V usage is TRBV6-5 and J usage is TRBJ1-3, with no clear D. V was clipped by 7 bases and J by 2 bases, with 6 bases between them. The length of the CDR3 is 12 residues. Per the germline V gene, CDR1 is MNHEY and CDR2 is SVGAGI. The CDR3 DNA sequence: TGTGCCAGCAACAATGCTGGAAACACCATATATTTT. It yields the protein CASNNAGNTIYF.

This chain joins TRBV7-2 and TRBJ2-7, with D perhaps matching TRBD1 (5 bases). Trimming shortened V by 7 bases and J by 2 bases, and 15 bases separated the two germline ends. This CDR3 is built from 14 residues. Germline loops: CDR1 SGHTA, CDR2 FQGNSA. The CDR3: CASNFRVFAYEQYF. The DNA of the CDR3 is TGTGCCAGCAACTTCAGGGTTTTCGCCTACGAGCAGTACTTC.

This clone turned up a few times. The chain has TRBV18 and TRBJ2-1, with D maybe TRBD1 (7 bases). Germline CDR1 is KGHSH and CDR2 is LQKENI. Deletions cut 3 bases from V and 5 bases from J, with 11 bases between. The CDR3 extends over 14 amino acids. Here the CDR3 reads CASSPAGGNNEQFF. Here the CDR3 DNA reads TGTGCCAGCTCACCGGCAGGGGGGAACAATGAGCAGTTCTTC.

The gene calls are TRBV6-1 and TRBJ2-3, with 8 bases that match TRBD2. Germline V lookup: CDR1 MNHNS, CDR2 SASEGT. V lost 6 bases to trimming and J lost 6 bases; unmatched junction nucleotides: 11. The CDR3 sequence is 15 residues long. CDR3 loop: CASRLSSGRTDTQYF. The CDR3 region has the DNA TGTGCCAGCAGACTGTCTAGCGGGCGAACCGATACGCAGTATTTT.

The V call is TRBV11-2, the J call TRBJ1-5; no firm D call. Per germline, CDR1 SGHAT and CDR2 FQNNGV. The CDR3 contains 15 residues. Trimming stripped 0 bases from V and 6 bases from J, with 12 bases between. This CDR3 is CASSLDARGGQPQHF. Written as DNA, the CDR3 is TGTGCCAGCAGCTTAGATGCCCGGGGAGGTCAGCCCCAGCATTTT.

The gene calls are TRBV7-9 and TRBJ1-1; D unresolved. Germline values: CDR1 SEHNR, CDR2 FQNEAQ (reference sequence). The CDR3 runs to 13 residues. Trimming took off 3 bases at V and 0 bases at J, with 5 bases between the two ends. This CDR3 is CASSLRLNTEAFF. DNA of the CDR3: TGTGCCAGCAGCTTGCGTCTGAACACTGAAGCTTTCTTT.

The gene calls are TRBV19 and TRBJ2-3; 9 positions agree with TRBD1. V dropped 6 bases and J dropped 1; count of bases not matched to a gene: 5. The germline V gene encodes CDR1 LNHDA and CDR2 SQIVND (reference sequence). This CDR3 spans 15 amino acids. The CDR3 DNA sequence: TGTGCCAGTAGGAGTGGGGACAGGGGCACAGATACGCAGTATTTT. It yields the protein CASRSGDRGTDTQYF.

The chain is built from TRBV12-5 and TRBJ1-3, with D uncertain. The CDR3 has 13 residues. Germline V CDR1 and CDR2: LGHNT, FRNRAP. Trimming pared 10 bases from V and 0 bases from J, leaving 10 bases between. The CDR3 spells CATSLSSGNTIYF. The DNA for the CDR3 is TGTGCTACTTCATTATCCTCTGGAAACACCATATATTTT.

The V and J genes are TRBV7-9 and TRBJ1-2, with a tentative D call TRBD1 (5 bases). The CDR3 is made up of 15 amino acids. The germline gives CDR1 SEHNR, CDR2 FQNEAQ (reference sequence). Trimming took 1 base from V and 11 from J, leaving 20 bases between them. CDR3 in amino acids: CASSLVPGTIPTYTF. The CDR3 nucleotides are TGTGCCAGCAGCTTAGTCCCAGGGACGATCCCAACGTACACCTTC.

The V gene is TRBV30, the J gene TRBJ2-5; TRBD2 is a possible D gene (5 bases). Trimming left V 0 bases short and J 5 bases short, with 13 bases between. The CDR3 has 14 amino acids. Germline lookup yields CDR1 GTSNPN and CDR2 SVGIG (reference sequence). As DNA, the CDR3 is TGTGCCTGGAGTGTAGAGAGGGTGGTGGAGACCCAGTACTTC. It encodes CAWSVERVVETQYF. Variable domain in full (rest from reference TRBV30 and TRBJ2-5): SQTIHQWPATLVQPVGSPLSLECTVEGTSNPNLYWYRQAAGRGLQLLFYSVGIGQISSEVPQNLSASRPQDRQFILSSKKLLLSDSGFYLCAWSVERVVETQYFGPGTRLLVL.